This T cell receptor (beta chain) originates from a study of cytomegalovirus exposure and HLA in healthy donors. A multiplex PCR was run with 60 Vbeta primers and 13 Jbeta primers. Original methodology: Later, 65 million to 90 million unique TCR beta chains were counted in an analysis, and some 11 million of them were shared. Clones were read by immunoSEQ multiplex PCR, and TCRdb kept only the in-frame ones, dropping some. Clone size and the V and J calls come from that table; the DNA yielded D and trimming. The sample records 150,000 to 200,000 clones, around 82% being singletons. Participants comprised healthy donors of bone marrow. At collection, donors were nominally healthy, but unrecorded immune exposures were probable. General study results and limits: The likely explanation for a cluster of highly shared sequence variants was sequencing artifact.

For this clone: Its antigen is undetermined.

The junction had 2 bases not matched to a gene; V was cut back by 0 bases and J by 2 bases. The CDR3 loop spans 15 amino acids. The specimen was PBMCs. This sequence was found in a young man in good health and CMV-seronegative. The chain is built from TRBV23-1 and TRBJ2-5; TRBD2 matches 8 bases. TRBV23-1 is reported as an ORF; its role is uncertain. CDR3 in DNA: TGCGCCAGCAGTCAATCCGGCGGGGGGCAAGAGACCCAGTACTTC. Translated, it gives CASSQSGGGQETQYF.